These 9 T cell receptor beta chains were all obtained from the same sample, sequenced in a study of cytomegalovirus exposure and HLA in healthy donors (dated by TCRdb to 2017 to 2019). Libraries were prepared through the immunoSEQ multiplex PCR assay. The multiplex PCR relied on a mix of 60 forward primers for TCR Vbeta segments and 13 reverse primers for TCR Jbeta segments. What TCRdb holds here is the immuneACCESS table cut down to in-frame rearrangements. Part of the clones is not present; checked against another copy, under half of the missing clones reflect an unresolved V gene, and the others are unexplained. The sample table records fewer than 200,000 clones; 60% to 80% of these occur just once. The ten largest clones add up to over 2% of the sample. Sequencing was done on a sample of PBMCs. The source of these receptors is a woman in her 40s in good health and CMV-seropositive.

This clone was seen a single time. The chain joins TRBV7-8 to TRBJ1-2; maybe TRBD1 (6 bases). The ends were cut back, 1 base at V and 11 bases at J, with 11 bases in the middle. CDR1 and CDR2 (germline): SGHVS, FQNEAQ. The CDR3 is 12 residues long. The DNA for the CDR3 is TGTGCCAGCAGCTTAGATTTGAGGGGGTACACCTTC. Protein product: CASSLDLRGYTF.

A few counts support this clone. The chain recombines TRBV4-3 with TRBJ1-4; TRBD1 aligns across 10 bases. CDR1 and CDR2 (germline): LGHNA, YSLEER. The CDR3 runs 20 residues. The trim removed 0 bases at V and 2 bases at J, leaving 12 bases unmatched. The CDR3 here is CASSQDIWDRGVLTNEKLFF. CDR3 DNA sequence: TGCGCCAGCAGCCAAGATATCTGGGACAGGGGTGTGTTGACTAATGAAAAACTGTTTTTT.

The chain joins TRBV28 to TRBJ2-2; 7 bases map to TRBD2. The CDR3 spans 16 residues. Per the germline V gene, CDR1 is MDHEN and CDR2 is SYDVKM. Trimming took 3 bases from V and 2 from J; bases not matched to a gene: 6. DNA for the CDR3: TGTGCCAGCAGTTTGGAGTCTAGCGGAAACACCGGGGAGCTGTTTTTT. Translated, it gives CASSLESSGNTGELFF.

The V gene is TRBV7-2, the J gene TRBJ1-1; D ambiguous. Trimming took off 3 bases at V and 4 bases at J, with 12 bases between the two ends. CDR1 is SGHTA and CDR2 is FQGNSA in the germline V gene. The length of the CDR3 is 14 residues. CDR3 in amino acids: CASSLGHSSTEAFF. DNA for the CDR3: TGTGCCAGCAGCTTGGGCCACAGCTCCACTGAAGCTTTCTTT.

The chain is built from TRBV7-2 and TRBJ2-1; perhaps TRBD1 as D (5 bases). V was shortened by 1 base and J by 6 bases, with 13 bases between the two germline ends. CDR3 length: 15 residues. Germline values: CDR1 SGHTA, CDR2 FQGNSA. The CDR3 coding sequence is TGTGCCAGCAGCTTAGGGGGCGTACCCGCCAATGAGCAGTTCTTC. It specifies CASSLGGVPANEQFF.

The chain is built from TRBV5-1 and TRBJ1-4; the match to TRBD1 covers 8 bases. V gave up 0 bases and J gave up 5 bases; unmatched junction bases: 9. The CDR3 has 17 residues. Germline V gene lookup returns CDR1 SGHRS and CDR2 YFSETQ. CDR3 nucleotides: TGCGCCAGCAGCTTGGGAGTCGCGGACAGGGCGAATGAAAAACTGTTTTTT. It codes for CASSLGVADRANEKLFF.

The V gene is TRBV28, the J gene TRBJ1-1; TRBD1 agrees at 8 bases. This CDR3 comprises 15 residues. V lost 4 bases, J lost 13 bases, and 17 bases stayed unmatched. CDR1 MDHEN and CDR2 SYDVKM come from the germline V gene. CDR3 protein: CASSSLLLGQGRSFF. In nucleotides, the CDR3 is TGTGCCAGCAGTTCTTTACTACTCGGACAGGGCCGAAGTTTCTTT.

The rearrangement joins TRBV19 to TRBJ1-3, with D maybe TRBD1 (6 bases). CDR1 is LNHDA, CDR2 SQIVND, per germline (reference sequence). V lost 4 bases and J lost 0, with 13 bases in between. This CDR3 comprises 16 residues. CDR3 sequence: CASSRGLGDSGNTIYF. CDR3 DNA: TGTGCCAGTAGTAGGGGGCTGGGGGACTCTGGAAACACCATATATTTT. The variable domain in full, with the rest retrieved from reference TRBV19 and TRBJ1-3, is DGGITQSPKYLFRKEGQNVTLSCEQNLNHDAMYWYRQDPGQGLRLIYYSQIVNDFQKGDIAEGYSVSREKKESFPLTVTSAQKNPTAFYLCASSRGLGDSGNTIYFGEGSWLTVV.

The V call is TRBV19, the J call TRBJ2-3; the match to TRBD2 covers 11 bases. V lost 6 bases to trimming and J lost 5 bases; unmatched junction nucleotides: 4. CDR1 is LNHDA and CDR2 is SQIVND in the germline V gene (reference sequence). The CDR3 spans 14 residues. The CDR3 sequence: CASSLAGGEDTQYF. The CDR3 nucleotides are TGTGCCAGTAGCTTAGCGGGAGGGGAAGATACGCAGTATTTT.